The following is a T cell receptor beta chain sequence with its context. Its cognate antigen is unknown. The authors ran a second PCR of 7 to 11 cycles using a sample-barcoded 5' primer and a J-beta primer mix. Each cDNA molecule was tagged by a template-switch adaptor that had 12 random nucleotides. Using its own MiXCR run on the 5' RACE reads, TCRdb lists one record per CDR3 protein. In the table there are 780,000 or so distinct CDR3 sequences, roughly 25% of which are singletons. This sample is drawn from a study of blood T cells in healthy people across ages. Study observations and caveats: Naive CD4+ cell counts and diversity both ran higher in long-lived than in aged donors.

Trimming cost V 0 bases and J 2 bases, with 11 bases left between them. From germline, CDR1 is SGHRS and CDR2 YFSETQ. The CDR3 runs 15 residues. The same data also went into a second study, on T cells of mothers and their children. That paper notes: Material was donated by three healthy Caucasian mothers and their six children. It was found that thymic selection shapes TCR recombination output similarly in related and unrelated pairs.

The sequence was obtained from a boy between 10 and 17 years old in good health. Sequencing was carried out using blood. The chain is built from TRBV5-1 and TRBJ1-2; D is ambiguous. The CDR3 coding sequence is TGCGCCAGCAGCTTGGCTCCAGACCCGAACTATGGCTACACCTTC. Its protein product is CASSLAPDPNYGYTF.